This paragraph covers one T cell receptor beta chain sequence. Only a few counts were recorded for this clone. What this receptor recognizes is not known. Here, both gene names and germline sequences come from the mouse. From the germline J gene comes the end of the CDR3, since the read stops 4 residues before it. Libraries were prepared through the immunoSEQ multiplex PCR assay. For TCR sequencing, RNA was extracted from every sample and reverse transcribed into cDNA to serve as template. First-strand cDNA was synthesized using SuperScript III with a 2:1 mix of oligo-dT and random hexamers. A synthetic immune receptor repertoire was used to measure amplification bias, and any remaining bias was corrected computationally. Sequencing of the libraries was done on Illumina HiSeq using 60 bp reads that spanned the CDR3 and were read from J toward V. Per the source publication's procedure: Raw reads were preprocessed to remove errors, and CDR3 was defined by IMGT conventions from the conserved cysteine to phenylalanine. Clonality was computed by normalizing Shannon entropy by log2 of the number of productive unique TCRs and subtracting the result from 1. CD4 or CD8 identity of scalp clones was inferred by cross-referencing scalp TCRbeta sequences with sorted blood CD4 and CD8 repertoires. TCRdb took this table from immuneACCESS and kept in-frame rearrangements with V and J called. Such tables lack part of the clones; where checked against another copy, unresolved V genes explain under half of the gap, and the rest is unexplained. For V, J and clone size, that table is used; D and trimming come from the DNA. This sample has about 270,000 clones in the table, none counted a single time. Together, the top ten hold 1.2% of the sample.

Relative to germline, V is missing 2 bases and J is missing 2 bases, with 7 bases of the junction outside any gene match. The CDR3 starts with the cysteine, ends with the phenylalanine, and has 17 residues. The DNA has 39 bases, all within the CDR3, and is read from base 1. The germline V gene yields NNHDY for CDR1 and SYVADS for CDR2. These data come from a study of CD8+ T cells in alopecia areata (dated by TCRdb to 2017 to 2018). Background for the entire study: Skin from C3H/HeJ donors aged about 6-13 months with spontaneous alopecia was grafted onto female C3H/HeJ recipients aged about 7-10 weeks. Human TCRbeta sequencing covered scalp tissue and sorted CD4+ and CD8+ peripheral blood T cells from patchy and totalis/universalis alopecia areata patients and healthy controls. Clonality in the scalp was compared among normal scalp (n=4), patchy alopecia areata scalp (n=8), and alopecia totalis/universalis scalp (n=8). High-throughput TCRbeta sequencing was used to examine T cell clonal expansion in alopecia areata in both the C3H/HeJ mouse model and human patients. TCRbeta CDR3 regions were amplified by immunoSEQ multiplex PCR with 35 Vbeta forward and 13 Jbeta reverse primers. RNA was obtained with the PAXgene miRNA kit for fixed scalp, the miRNeasy kit for PBMCs, and the RNeasy kit for mouse skin. Findings and caveats that apply to the study as a whole: Compared with mice, TCR sequences shared between patients were less clear, possibly partly because of HLA diversity across the patient population. Unlike mouse skin, which is dominated by gammadelta T cells, normal human skin has resident alphabeta T cells that are also sequenced, and this complicates analysis of the scalp TCR repertoire. Lesional scalp, especially in alopecia totalis/universalis, showed higher clonality and more expanded CD8+ clones than normal scalp, suggesting antigenic drive.

Cells from mouse cutaneous lymph nodes were pooled, stained for CD4, CD8alpha, NKG2D, NKG2ACE and other markers, and then sorted on a BD Influx. This chain is built from TRBV13-3 and TRBJ2-2, with 9 bases matching TRBD2. The sample taken for sequencing was CD4+ T cells sorted from a lymph node. The receptor was isolated from a C3H/HeJ mouse with alopecia areata. This line of mice carries MHC haplotype H2-k. The sequenced CDR3 bases are TGTGCCAGCAGTGAATCCCGGGACTGGGAGAACACCGGG. Its translation is CASSESRDWENTG. The whole CDR3 is CASSESRDWENTGQLYF.